This T cell receptor (beta chain) was profiled in a study of CD8 T cells in Susac syndrome. Random hexamers were used to reverse transcribe the RNA input (about 0.5 to 1 ug). An immunoSEQ multiplex PCR amplified TCR beta CDR3 over 54 Vbeta and 13 Jbeta. One entry per CDR3 protein results from TCRdb running MiXCR on the immunoSEQ multiplex PCR reads. The repertoire has approximately 130,000 distinct CDR3 sequences, 94% of them found once; the top ten carry more than 0.095%. The germline gives CDR1 SNHLY, CDR2 FYNNEI. CDR3 length: 14 residues. Trimming took 5 bases from V and 6 from J; bases not matched to a gene: 4.

V gene TRBV2 combines with J gene TRBJ1-5, with 10 bases identical to TRBD1. Sequences were obtained from CD4+ T cells from PBMCs. The sequence was collected from a human donor in good health. Here the CDR3 reads CASSSGQGSQPQHF. CDR3 sequence (DNA): TGTGCCAGCAGTTCGGGACAGGGGAGTCAGCCCCAGCATTTT.